Listed below are T cell receptor beta chains from one sample, sequenced in a study of regulatory T cells in long-lasting Graves disease. MiXCR was run by TCRdb on the multiplex PCR reads, yielding one entry per CDR3 protein. Found here are under 450,000 distinct CDR3 sequences, around 24% of them singletons; the top ten hold around 24%. The sample was peripheral blood mononuclear cells (PBMCs), taken when the disease was refractory, from a patient treated with antithyroid drugs. The receptors shown here come from a female donor with Graves disease. Both conserved end residues are part of each CDR3. Fields, in order: V gene, clone size, D gene, J gene, CDR3 DNA, CDR3 protein. The D gene is left open where the match is weak. Where a row states a size, it is once, few, many or the class of an expanded clone; other rows omit it.

v_call: TRBV28; clone_size: many; d_call: TRBD1; j_call: TRBJ2-7; cdr3_nt: TGTGCCAGCAGCTCGGGACAGGGCTTTTACGAGCAGTACTTC; cdr3_aa: CASSSGQGFYEQYF
v_call: TRBV2; clone_size: many; d_call: -; j_call: TRBJ1-6; cdr3_nt: TGTGCCAGCAGTGAATCGACAGCCAGCTATAATTCACCCCTCCACTTT; cdr3_aa: CASSESTASYNSPLHF
v_call: TRBV5-6; clone_size: few; d_call: -; j_call: TRBJ1-1; cdr3_nt: TGTGCCAGCAGCTTGAGGCAGCTTGAAGCTTTCTTT; cdr3_aa: CASSLRQLEAFF
v_call: TRBV20-1; clone_size: -; d_call: TRBD2; j_call: TRBJ2-4; cdr3_nt: TGCAGTGCTAGAGATCAAGCGGGGAACATTCAGTACTTC; cdr3_aa: CSARDQAGNIQYF
v_call: TRBV28; clone_size: -; d_call: -; j_call: TRBJ1-4; cdr3_nt: TGTGCCGGAGGGGAAACGAATGATGAAAAACTGTTTTTT; cdr3_aa: CAGGETNDEKLFF
v_call: TRBV27; clone_size: -; d_call: -; j_call: TRBJ2-6; cdr3_nt: TGTGCCAGCAGTTCTGACCTTACCCCCTCTGGGGCCAACGTCCTGACTTTC; cdr3_aa: CASSSDLTPSGANVLTF
v_call: TRBV19; clone_size: few; d_call: -; j_call: TRBJ2-7; cdr3_nt: TGTGCCAGTAGTATCAGGGGACGGATGCCTTATGAGCAGTACTTC; cdr3_aa: CASSIRGRMPYEQYF
v_call: TRBV6-2/TRBV6-3; clone_size: -; d_call: -; j_call: TRBJ2-2; cdr3_nt: TGTGCCAGCAGGGAACCCAGTCATGGAGGGACGTGGACCGGGGAGCTGTTTTTT; cdr3_aa: CASREPSHGGTWTGELFF
v_call: TRBV11-2; clone_size: -; d_call: TRBD1; j_call: TRBJ1-1; cdr3_nt: TGTGCCAGCAGCCCCCCCGGGACAGGGAACACTGAAGCTTTCTTT; cdr3_aa: CASSPPGTGNTEAFF
v_call: TRBV19; clone_size: -; d_call: -; j_call: TRBJ1-4; cdr3_nt: TGTGCCAGTACCCCCCAAAAGGGTCGGAGTAATGAAAAACTGTTTTTT; cdr3_aa: CASTPQKGRSNEKLFF
v_call: TRBV2; clone_size: -; d_call: -; j_call: TRBJ2-7; cdr3_nt: TGTGCCAGCAGTGAATCGGCAGGACCTTACGAGCAGTACTTC; cdr3_aa: CASSESAGPYEQYF
v_call: TRBV28; clone_size: once; d_call: -; j_call: TRBJ2-6; cdr3_nt: TGTGCCAGCAGTCCCAATCTACGGGGTTCTGGGGCCAACGTCCTGACTTTC; cdr3_aa: CASSPNLRGSGANVLTF
v_call: TRBV10-3; clone_size: -; d_call: TRBD1; j_call: TRBJ1-2; cdr3_nt: TGTGCCAACCGAGGACAGGAAAACTATGGCTACACCTTC; cdr3_aa: CANRGQENYGYTF
v_call: TRBV7-9; clone_size: few; d_call: -; j_call: TRBJ1-4; cdr3_nt: TGTGCCAGCAGCACCTGGACAGCAACTAATGAAAAACTGTTTTTT; cdr3_aa: CASSTWTATNEKLFF
v_call: TRBV2; clone_size: -; d_call: TRBD2; j_call: TRBJ2-3; cdr3_nt: TGTGCCAGCAGTGAAACCCCTAGACTAGCGTCTCACACAGATACGCAGTATTTT; cdr3_aa: CASSETPRLASHTDTQYF
v_call: TRBV3-1; clone_size: -; d_call: -; j_call: TRBJ2-7; cdr3_nt: TGTGCCAGCAGCCAAGATCTTGGAGGGTCGAGATACGAGCAGTACTTC; cdr3_aa: CASSQDLGGSRYEQYF
v_call: TRBV6-5; clone_size: many; d_call: TRBD2; j_call: TRBJ2-7; cdr3_nt: TGTGCCAGCAGTTACTCAGGACTAGCGGGCTACGAGCAGTACTTC; cdr3_aa: CASSYSGLAGYEQYF
v_call: TRBV13; clone_size: few; d_call: -; j_call: TRBJ1-4; cdr3_nt: TGTGCCAGCAGCTTCCACAGTCCAACTAATGAAAAACTGTTTTTT; cdr3_aa: CASSFHSPTNEKLFF
v_call: TRBV20-1; clone_size: few; d_call: -; j_call: TRBJ2-1; cdr3_nt: TGCAGTGCTAGAGATGCGACCTATAGCTCCTACAATGAGCAGTTCTTC; cdr3_aa: CSARDATYSSYNEQFF
v_call: TRBV3-2; clone_size: -; d_call: -; j_call: TRBJ2-7; cdr3_nt: TGTGCCAGCAGCCAAGTTCCGGCAGGGACCTACGAGCAGTACTTC; cdr3_aa: CASSQVPAGTYEQYF
v_call: TRBV28; clone_size: many; d_call: -; j_call: TRBJ2-5; cdr3_nt: TGTGCCACCAGACAGGGGAGGGATGAGACCCAGTACTTC; cdr3_aa: CATRQGRDETQYF
v_call: TRBV2; clone_size: many; d_call: -; j_call: TRBJ2-4; cdr3_nt: TGTGCCAGCAGCCTCGGGGCAGGAAAGGGTCAAAACATTCAGTACTTC; cdr3_aa: CASSLGAGKGQNIQYF
v_call: TRBV9; clone_size: few; d_call: -; j_call: TRBJ1-1; cdr3_nt: TGTGCCAGCACCCAATCCGGGGGAGCCGACACTGAAGCTTTCTTT; cdr3_aa: CASTQSGGADTEAFF
v_call: TRBV6-1; clone_size: many; d_call: TRBD1; j_call: TRBJ1-1; cdr3_nt: TGTGCCAGCAGAAGACAGGGCCAGAACACTGAAGCTTTCTTT; cdr3_aa: CASRRQGQNTEAFF
v_call: TRBV6-1; clone_size: once; d_call: -; j_call: TRBJ1-3; cdr3_nt: TGTGCCAGCAGCCAGACAGGCACCAACTCTGGAAACACCATATATTTT; cdr3_aa: CASSQTGTNSGNTIYF
v_call: TRBV20-1; clone_size: many; d_call: TRBD2; j_call: TRBJ2-7; cdr3_nt: TGCAGTGCTAGAGATGAATTAGCGCGGGAGCCTTACTACGAGCAGTACTTC; cdr3_aa: CSARDELAREPYYEQYF
v_call: TRBV20-1; clone_size: -; d_call: -; j_call: TRBJ1-2; cdr3_nt: TGCAGTGCTAACAGGGACACGCCGGGCTACACCTTC; cdr3_aa: CSANRDTPGYTF
v_call: TRBV7-8; clone_size: many; d_call: TRBD2; j_call: TRBJ2-5; cdr3_nt: TGTGCCAGCAGCCCCCGACTAGCGGGAGGGCCTTTAGAGACCCAGTACTTC; cdr3_aa: CASSPRLAGGPLETQYF
v_call: TRBV20-1; clone_size: -; d_call: -; j_call: TRBJ2-7; cdr3_nt: TGCAGTGCGCTACATGCAGGTAACTCCTACGAGCAGTACTTC; cdr3_aa: CSALHAGNSYEQYF
v_call: TRBV29-1; clone_size: -; d_call: -; j_call: TRBJ1-3; cdr3_nt: TGCAGCGTGCAAGACAGCGGAAACACCATATATTTT; cdr3_aa: CSVQDSGNTIYF
v_call: TRBV29-1; clone_size: -; d_call: -; j_call: TRBJ2-7; cdr3_nt: TGCAGCGTTGCCAGGGGATACGAGCAGTACTTC; cdr3_aa: CSVARGYEQYF
v_call: TRBV19; clone_size: few; d_call: TRBD2; j_call: TRBJ2-5; cdr3_nt: TGTGCCAGTAGTCCCCGACTAGCGGAAGGGGTGGAGACCCAGTACTTC; cdr3_aa: CASSPRLAEGVETQYF
v_call: TRBV7-2; clone_size: many; d_call: TRBD1; j_call: TRBJ1-1; cdr3_nt: TGTGCCAGCAGCCCGGGACAGTTCAACACTGAAGCTTTCTTT; cdr3_aa: CASSPGQFNTEAFF
v_call: TRBV2; clone_size: many; d_call: TRBD1; j_call: TRBJ2-1; cdr3_nt: TGTGCCAGCGGACAGGGGGGTACGAATGAGCAGTTCTTC; cdr3_aa: CASGQGGTNEQFF
v_call: TRBV15; clone_size: many; d_call: -; j_call: TRBJ1-2; cdr3_nt: TGTGCCACCAGTCCAACCCGGGGGGAAAACTATGGCTACACCTTC; cdr3_aa: CATSPTRGENYGYTF
v_call: TRBV20-1; clone_size: -; d_call: -; j_call: TRBJ1-6; cdr3_nt: TGCAGTGCTAGAGATGAAGGCGAAACGGGCTATTCACCCCTCCACTTT; cdr3_aa: CSARDEGETGYSPLHF
v_call: TRBV11-2; clone_size: many; d_call: TRBD1; j_call: TRBJ2-5; cdr3_nt: TGTGCCAGCAGCTTAGAGTCAGGGGGTACGGAGACCCAGTACTTC; cdr3_aa: CASSLESGGTETQYF
v_call: TRBV5-1; clone_size: few; d_call: -; j_call: TRBJ2-5; cdr3_nt: TGCGCCAGCCAAACCGAACCGGCGCAAGAGACCCAGTACTTC; cdr3_aa: CASQTEPAQETQYF
v_call: TRBV15; clone_size: few; d_call: -; j_call: TRBJ2-3; cdr3_nt: TGTGCCACCAGCAGAGATCCTTCCGTAGCAGATACGCAGTATTTT; cdr3_aa: CATSRDPSVADTQYF
v_call: TRBV7-9; clone_size: -; d_call: TRBD1; j_call: TRBJ1-2; cdr3_nt: TGTGCCAGCAGCTTAAAGGGGGCCCTTATCTATGGCTACACCTTC; cdr3_aa: CASSLKGALIYGYTF
v_call: TRBV28; clone_size: many; d_call: TRBD1; j_call: TRBJ1-2; cdr3_nt: TGTGCCAGCAGTACGACAGGGGCAGCCTATGGCTACACCTTC; cdr3_aa: CASSTTGAAYGYTF
v_call: TRBV7-2; clone_size: many; d_call: TRBD1; j_call: TRBJ1-1; cdr3_nt: TGTGCCAGCAGCTTTCGACAGGGGAACACTGAAGCTTTCTTT; cdr3_aa: CASSFRQGNTEAFF
v_call: TRBV6-2/TRBV6-3; clone_size: few; d_call: -; j_call: TRBJ1-1; cdr3_nt: TGTGCCAGCAGTGCTGCAGAAGGGTACACTGAAGCTTTCTTT; cdr3_aa: CASSAAEGYTEAFF
v_call: TRBV15; clone_size: few; d_call: -; j_call: TRBJ1-1; cdr3_nt: TGTGCCACCAGCAGGGAACAGAACACTGAGGCTTTCTTT; cdr3_aa: CATSREQNTEAFF
v_call: TRBV3-1; clone_size: few; d_call: -; j_call: TRBJ2-7; cdr3_nt: TGTGCCAGCAGCCGATTATTCGGACTTTCGAACTACGAGCAGTACTTC; cdr3_aa: CASSRLFGLSNYEQYF
v_call: TRBV2; clone_size: many; d_call: -; j_call: TRBJ1-6; cdr3_nt: TGTGCCAGCCGCGAGAATGGACAAATTCGTAATTCACCCCTCCACTTT; cdr3_aa: CASRENGQIRNSPLHF
v_call: TRBV6-1; clone_size: many; d_call: TRBD1; j_call: TRBJ1-5; cdr3_nt: TGTGCCAGCAGTCAGGACAGGGAGAGCAATCAGCCCCAGCATTTT; cdr3_aa: CASSQDRESNQPQHF
v_call: TRBV6-1; clone_size: few; d_call: -; j_call: TRBJ1-6; cdr3_nt: TGTGCCAGCAGTGACCGGGCAGGCGGGAATTCACCCCTCCACTTT; cdr3_aa: CASSDRAGGNSPLHF
v_call: TRBV15; clone_size: -; d_call: TRBD2; j_call: TRBJ2-2; cdr3_nt: TGTGCCACCAGCTCTAGCGGGGCGAACACCGGGGAGCTGTTTTTT; cdr3_aa: CATSSSGANTGELFF
v_call: TRBV20-1; clone_size: many; d_call: TRBD1; j_call: TRBJ1-1; cdr3_nt: TGCAGTGCCAGACAGGGGAACACTGAAGCTTTCTTT; cdr3_aa: CSARQGNTEAFF
v_call: TRBV5-1; clone_size: few; d_call: TRBD2; j_call: TRBJ2-2; cdr3_nt: TGCGCCAGCAGCTTGGTGGGACTAGCGGGAGTAAACACCGGGGAGCTGTTTTTT; cdr3_aa: CASSLVGLAGVNTGELFF
v_call: TRBV6-5; clone_size: few; d_call: TRBD1; j_call: TRBJ2-7; cdr3_nt: TGTGCCAGCAGTTACTCAGAGACAGGGGTAAGCCCCTACGAGCAGTACTTC; cdr3_aa: CASSYSETGVSPYEQYF
v_call: TRBV10-3; clone_size: -; d_call: -; j_call: TRBJ1-4; cdr3_nt: TGTGCCATCAGTGAAGGGGGTGACGAAAAACTGTTTTTT; cdr3_aa: CAISEGGDEKLFF
v_call: TRBV5-1; clone_size: few; d_call: TRBD2; j_call: TRBJ2-3; cdr3_nt: TGCGCCAGCAGCTTGAGGGCTAGCGGGAGAGGGCAAACAGATACGCAGTATTTT; cdr3_aa: CASSLRASGRGQTDTQYF
v_call: TRBV12-3/TRBV12-4; clone_size: -; d_call: -; j_call: TRBJ1-1; cdr3_nt: -; cdr3_aa: CASSSSDSNTEAFF
v_call: TRBV28; clone_size: many; d_call: -; j_call: TRBJ2-5; cdr3_nt: TGTGCCAGCGTAAGACAAGAGACCCAGTACTTC; cdr3_aa: CASVRQETQYF
v_call: TRBV12-3/TRBV12-4; clone_size: -; d_call: -; j_call: TRBJ2-2; cdr3_nt: TGTGCCAGCAGCCCCACGGCCCCCGGGGAGCTGTTTTTT; cdr3_aa: CASSPTAPGELFF
v_call: TRBV2; clone_size: -; d_call: -; j_call: TRBJ2-7; cdr3_nt: TGTGCCAGCAGTGAAGCGCGCACGCTCTACGAGCAGTACTTC; cdr3_aa: CASSEARTLYEQYF
v_call: TRBV19; clone_size: few; d_call: TRBD1; j_call: TRBJ1-1; cdr3_nt: TGTGCCAGTAGTCTTAGTCCGGGACAGGGGGAAGGGGGCAACTTT; cdr3_aa: CASSLSPGQGEGGNF
v_call: TRBV7-8; clone_size: few; d_call: -; j_call: TRBJ1-4; cdr3_nt: TGTGCCAGCAGCTTGGGGACAACCGGAAAACTGTTTTTT; cdr3_aa: CASSLGTTGKLFF